Listed here are 5 T cell receptor beta chains from one sample, sequenced in a study of monozygotic twins with inflammatory bowel disease. TCRdb reworked the 5' RACE reads into one entry per CDR3 protein, no DNA. The sample includes more than 300,000 distinct CDR3 sequences. Sequences were obtained from blood. All receptors derive from a human donor with ulcerative colitis or Crohn's disease, or a healthy co-twin of an affected twin (not recorded which).

V gene TRBV5-1 combines with J gene TRBJ2-2. Germline-derived CDR1 and CDR2 are SGHRS and YFSETQ. CDR3 length: 14 amino acids. CDR3 protein: CASSRTSSTGELFF.

V gene TRBV18 combines with J gene TRBJ1-2; the TCRdb D gene call, TRBD1, has no DNA to confirm it. Germline V gene lookup returns CDR1 KGHSH and CDR2 LQKENI. The CDR3 is 15 residues long. The CDR3: CASSRSDRGHNGYTF.

The V call is TRBV5-1, the J call TRBJ2-3; TCRdb reports TRBD2, a call that lacks DNA to check it against. The CDR3 covers 15 residues. The germline V gene has CDR1 SGHRS and CDR2 YFSETQ. Here the CDR3 reads CASSLERINTDTQYF. Complete variable domain (other parts from reference TRBV5-1 and TRBJ2-3): KAGVTQTPRYLIKTRGQQVTLSCSPISGHRSVSWYQQTPGQGLQFLFEYFSETQRNKGNFPGRFSGRQFSNSRSEMNVSTLELGDSALYLCASSLERINTDTQYFGPGTRLTVL.

The V call is TRBV24-1, the J call TRBJ2-1; the TRBD1 assignment by TCRdb is unverifiable without DNA. The germline gives CDR1 KGHDR, CDR2 SFDVKD. The CDR3 sequence is 16 residues long. The CDR3 is CATSDLPGFSYNEQFF.

V usage is TRBV7-9 and J usage is TRBJ1-5; there is no DNA to check the TCRdb D call of TRBD1. The CDR3 extends over 17 amino acids. Germline V gene lookup returns CDR1 SEHNR and CDR2 FQNEAQ (reference sequence). The CDR3 reads CASSSSHRQGSNQPQHF.